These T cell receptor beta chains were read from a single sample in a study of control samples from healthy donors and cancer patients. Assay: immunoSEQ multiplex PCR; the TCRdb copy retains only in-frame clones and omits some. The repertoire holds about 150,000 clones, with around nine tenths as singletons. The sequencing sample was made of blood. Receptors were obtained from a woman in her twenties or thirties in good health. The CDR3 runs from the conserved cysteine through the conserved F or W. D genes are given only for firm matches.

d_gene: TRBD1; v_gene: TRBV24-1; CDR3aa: CATSDNYRGYGYTF
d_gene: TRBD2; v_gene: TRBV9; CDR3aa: CASSEGAGGRAAGYEQYF
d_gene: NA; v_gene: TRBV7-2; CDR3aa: CASRTGSSGANVLTF
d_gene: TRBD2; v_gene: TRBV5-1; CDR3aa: CASSLGRERETQYF
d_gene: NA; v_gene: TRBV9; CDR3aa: CASSTAAGFNEKLFF
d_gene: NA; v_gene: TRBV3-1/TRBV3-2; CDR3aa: CASSLIFSGSHEQYF
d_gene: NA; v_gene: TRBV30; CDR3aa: CAWSVQGWDGYTF
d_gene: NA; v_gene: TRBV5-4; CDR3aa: CASSYTPTQYQETQYF
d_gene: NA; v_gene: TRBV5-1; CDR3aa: CASSLGAGRDGDTQYF
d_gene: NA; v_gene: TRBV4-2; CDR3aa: CASSQEDGSLNEKLFF
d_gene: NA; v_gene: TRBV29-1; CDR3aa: CSVSRSLETQYF
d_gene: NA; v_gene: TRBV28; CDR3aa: CASSPGTEYYEQYF